The TCR beta chain described here comes from a study of beta chain features in type 1 diabetes. Of note for this clone: Its antigen is not identified.

The ends lost 3 bases at V and 0 bases at J; junction bases unmatched: 10. The germline V gene has CDR1 SGHRS and CDR2 YFSETQ. The CDR3 has 18 residues. What was sequenced were expressed TCRB transcripts, since all of the isolated RNA had been reverse transcribed. The protocol was immunoSEQ multiplex PCR, while the TCRdb copy is restricted to in-frame clones and leaves out a portion. The table records just over 600,000 clones, 15% to 17% of them present only once. Findings and caveats of the study: A potential PCR bias toward shorter templates would be equal in patient and control samples.

Each population that was sorted was more than 95% pure. V usage is TRBV5-1 and J usage is TRBJ2-1; TRBD2 matches 9 bases. The sequence was obtained from a young man in good health. Sequencing input: naive CD4+ T cells from blood. The CDR3 region has the DNA TGCGCCAGCAGCTCCGGACTCCTAGCGGGGAGCTCCTACAATGAGCAGTTCTTC. This codes for CASSSGLLAGSSYNEQFF.